The source of this TCR beta chain is a study of T-cell memory formation after mild COVID-19. As for the study in general: The study found TCR clusters largely donor specific. Whole-study results and caveats: Pre-infection memory contained some responding clones, which suggested that cross-reactive memory had joined.

Trimming pared 6 bases from V and 8 bases from J, leaving 13 bases between. This CDR3 is 11 amino acids long. Germline loops: CDR1 DFQATT, CDR2 SNEGSKA (reference sequence). Of note for this clonotype: The antigen remains unidentified.

TCRdb recomputed calls from the 5' RACE reads with MiXCR, one row per CDR3 protein. The table records some 150,000 distinct CDR3 sequences, 11% to 15% of them present only once. The TCR originated in an adult woman who had mild COVID-19 (a few samples of this study predate the infection). Cell type and time point are not known. The chain carries TRBV20-1 and TRBJ1-2; D ambiguous. Sequenced sample: PBMCs or a T cell subset sorted from them (not recorded which). The CDR3 loop reads CSALTLGGYTF. DNA for the CDR3: TGCAGTGCGTTGACCCTAGGAGGCTACACCTTC.